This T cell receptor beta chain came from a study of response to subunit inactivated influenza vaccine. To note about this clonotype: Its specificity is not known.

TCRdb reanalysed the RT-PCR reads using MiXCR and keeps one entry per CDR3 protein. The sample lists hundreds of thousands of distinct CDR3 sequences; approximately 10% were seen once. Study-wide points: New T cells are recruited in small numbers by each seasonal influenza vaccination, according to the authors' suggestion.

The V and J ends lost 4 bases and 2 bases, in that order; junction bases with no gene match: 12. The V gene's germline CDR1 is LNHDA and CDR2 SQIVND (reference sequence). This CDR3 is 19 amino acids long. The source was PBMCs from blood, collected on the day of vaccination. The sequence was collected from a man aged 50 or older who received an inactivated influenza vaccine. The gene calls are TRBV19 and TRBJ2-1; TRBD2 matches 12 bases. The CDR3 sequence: CASSTPGLAGQSPYNEQFF. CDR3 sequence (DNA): TGTGCCAGTAGTACCCCGGGACTAGCGGGCCAGTCCCCCTACAATGAGCAGTTCTTC.